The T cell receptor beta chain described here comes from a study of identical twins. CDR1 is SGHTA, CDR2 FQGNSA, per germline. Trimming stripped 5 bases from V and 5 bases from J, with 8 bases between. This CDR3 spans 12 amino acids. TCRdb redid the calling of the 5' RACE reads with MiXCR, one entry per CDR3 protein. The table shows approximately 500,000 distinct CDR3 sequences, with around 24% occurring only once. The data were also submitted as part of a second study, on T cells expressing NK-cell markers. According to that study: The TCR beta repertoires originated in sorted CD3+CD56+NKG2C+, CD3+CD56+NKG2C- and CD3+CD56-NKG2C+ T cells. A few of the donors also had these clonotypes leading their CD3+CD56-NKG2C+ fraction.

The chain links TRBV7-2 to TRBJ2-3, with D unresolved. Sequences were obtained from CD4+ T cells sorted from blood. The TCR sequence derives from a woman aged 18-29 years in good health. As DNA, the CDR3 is TGTGCCAGCAGCCCGTTTGGAGATACGCAGTATTTT. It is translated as CASSPFGDTQYF.